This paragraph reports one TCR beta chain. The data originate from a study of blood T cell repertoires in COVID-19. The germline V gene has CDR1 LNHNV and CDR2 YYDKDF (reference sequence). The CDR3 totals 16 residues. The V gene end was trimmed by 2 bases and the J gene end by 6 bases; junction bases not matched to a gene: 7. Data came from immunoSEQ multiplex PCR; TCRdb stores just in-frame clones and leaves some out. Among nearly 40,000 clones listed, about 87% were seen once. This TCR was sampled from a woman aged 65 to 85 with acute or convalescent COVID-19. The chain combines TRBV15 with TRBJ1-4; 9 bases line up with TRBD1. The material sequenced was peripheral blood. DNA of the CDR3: TGTGCCACCAGCAGACCTGGGACAGGGACGTATGAAAAACTGTTTTTT. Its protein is CATSRPGTGTYEKLFF.